Below are 26 T cell receptor beta chains sequenced from a single sample in a study of a mutant IDH1 vaccine in newly diagnosed glioma. Clones were read by immunoSEQ multiplex PCR, and TCRdb kept only the in-frame ones, dropping some. Here the sample spans about 16,000 clones, around 87% being singletons. Time point specified: baseline, week 1 (first vaccination visit). The treatment: pre-vaccination baseline after standard-of-care therapy. The sequenced sample was PBMCs, obtained from a glioma patient treated with radiotherapy, temozolomide or both. All receptors derive from a woman aged 40 to 55 with glioma. Some clones in this sample may be carry-over from other donors' samples.

The chain joins TRBV7-9 to TRBJ1-2; TRBD1 might be the D (5 bases). The V and J ends lost 3 bases and 3 bases respectively, with 8 bases between them. This CDR3 comprises 13 residues. Germline V gives CDR1 SEHNR, CDR2 FQNEAQ (reference sequence). The CDR3 loop reads CASSFTGHYGYTF. The CDR3 DNA is TGTGCCAGCAGCTTCACGGGACACTATGGCTACACCTTC. Variable domain in full (rest from reference TRBV7-9 and TRBJ1-2): DTGVSQNPRHKITKRGQNVTFRCDPISEHNRLYWYRQTLGQGPEFLTYFQNEAQLEKSRLLSDRFSAERPKGSFSTLEIQRTEQGDSAMYLCASSFTGHYGYTFGSGTRLTVV.

The chain uses TRBV27 and TRBJ2-1; perhaps TRBD1 as D (7 bases). V was clipped by 3 bases and J by 12 bases, with 15 bases between them. Germline V lookup: CDR1 MNHEY, CDR2 SMNVEV (reference sequence). The length of the CDR3 is 13 residues. The CDR3 bases are TGTGCCAGCAGTTTTCGGGGGACAGCTGCGCAGTTCTTC. Its translation is CASSFRGTAAQFF.

The chain carries TRBV6-6 and TRBJ2-7; TRBD1 agrees at 9 bases. Germline V gene data show CDR1 as MNHNY and CDR2 as SVGAGI (reference sequence). Trimming at V came to 8 bases and at J to 2 bases, leaving 7 bases not matched to a gene. CDR3 length: 14 amino acids. The CDR3, as DNA: TGTGCCAGCGGTACAGGACAGGGGACCTACGAGCAGTACTTC. As protein: CASGTGQGTYEQYF.

The V and J genes are TRBV5-5 and TRBJ2-7, with 7 bases fitting TRBD1. The ends lost 3 bases at V and 7 bases at J; junction bases unmatched: 7. The germline V gene encodes CDR1 SGHKS and CDR2 YYEKEE (reference sequence). This CDR3 comprises 13 residues. CDR3 bases: TGTGCCAGCAGCTCCGGACAGGTCTCGGAGCAGTACTTC. Encoded protein: CASSSGQVSEQYF.

This chain connects TRBV6-5 to TRBJ1-1, with D perhaps matching TRBD1 (5 bases). With 2 bases removed from V and 4 bases from J, the gap between germline ends came to 17 bases. There are 16 residues in the CDR3. Germline V gene sequence: CDR1 MNHEY, CDR2 SVGAGI. CDR3 in amino acids: CASSYPLARGGTEAFF. The CDR3 DNA reads as TGTGCCAGCAGTTACCCCCTTGCAAGGGGTGGCACTGAAGCTTTCTTT.

The V call is TRBV15, the J call TRBJ1-1, with D uncertain. V lost 0 bases, J lost 5 bases, and 7 bases lay in between. CDR3 length: 13 residues. Germline loops: CDR1 LNHNV, CDR2 YYDKDF (reference sequence). The CDR3 bases are TGTGCCACCAGCAGAGATCTGCTGACTGAAGCTTTCTTT. The encoded protein is CATSRDLLTEAFF. The full variable domain, with the rest looked up from reference TRBV15 and TRBJ1-1, is DAMVIQNPRYQVTQFGKPVTLSCSQTLNHNVMYWYQQKSSQAPKLLFHYYDKDFNNEADTPDNFQSRRPNTSFCFLDIRSPGLGDTAMYLCATSRDLLTEAFFGQGTRLTVV.

This clone was picked up one time. CDR3 sequence: CASSFSWDRPYEQYF. The DNA for the CDR3 is TGTGCCAGCAGCTTCAGCTGGGACAGACCCTACGAGCAGTACTTC. The J gene is TRBJ2-7, the V gene TRBV7-9; 7 positions agree with TRBD1. Germline assignment: CDR1 SEHNR and CDR2 FQNEAQ (reference sequence). After removal of 3 bases from V and 2 bases from J, the junction contained 7 bases not matched to a gene. The CDR3 runs 15 residues.

This clone was picked up a small number of times. The chain employs TRBV18 and TRBJ1-4, with 7 nucleotides matching TRBD1. The CDR3 consists of 13 residues. Per germline, CDR1 KGHSH and CDR2 LQKENI. The V gene end was trimmed by 3 bases and the J gene end by 5 bases; junction bases not matched to a gene: 0. CDR3 nucleotides: TGTGCCAGCTCACCGACAGGGAATGAAAAACTGTTTTTT. This sequence encodes CASSPTGNEKLFF.

V usage is TRBV7-3 and J usage is TRBJ1-1, with 8 bases identical to TRBD1. With V trimmed by 0 bases and J by 9 bases, 12 bases remained unmatched. Germline values: CDR1 SGHTA, CDR2 FQGTGA. This CDR3 comprises 16 residues. CDR3 DNA: TGTGCCAGCAGCTTAACGGGGTCAGGGGGCGTAAATAAAGCTTTCTTT. It codes for CASSLTGSGGVNKAFF. The full variable domain, with the rest looked up from reference TRBV7-3 and TRBJ1-1, is GAGVSQTPSNKVTEKGKYVELRCDPISGHTALYWYRQSLGQGPEFLIYFQGTGAADDSGLPNDRFFAVRPEGSVSTLKIQRTERGDSAVYLCASSLTGSGGVNKAFFGQGTRLTVV.

The chain couples TRBV5-5 to TRBJ2-7, with 12 positions matching TRBD2. V shed 5 bases and J 2 bases; nucleotides not matched to a gene: 17. Germline CDR1 and CDR2: SGHKS and YYEKEE (reference sequence). This CDR3 is built from 19 residues. The CDR3 nucleotides are TGTGCCAGCAGTCCCACAGGGCCCGCACTAGCGGGGGGCCCCTACGAGCAGTACTTC. This codes for CASSPTGPALAGGPYEQYF.

This clone showed up just a few times. This chain joins TRBV6-6 and TRBJ1-1; possibly TRBD1 for D (5 bases). From germline, CDR1 is MNHNY and CDR2 SVGAGI (reference sequence). V lost 6 bases to trimming and J lost 4 bases, with 15 bases between them. This CDR3 is built from 14 residues. The CDR3 nucleotides are TGTGCCAGCAGAAAAGAGGGGACGATCACTGAAGCTTTCTTT. As protein: CASRKEGTITEAFF.

This chain uses TRBV14 with TRBJ1-4, with D tentatively TRBD1 (5 bases). The germline V gene has CDR1 SGHDN and CDR2 FVKESK. Trimming pared 4 bases from V and 6 bases from J, leaving 15 bases between. CDR3 size: 15 residues. CDR3 residues: CASSRGTPSDEKLFF. CDR3 coding DNA: TGTGCCAGCAGCCGAGGGACCCCGTCGGATGAAAAACTGTTTTTT.

The chain has TRBV18 and TRBJ1-1, with 7 bases fitting TRBD1. Per germline, CDR1 KGHSH and CDR2 LQKENI. The CDR3 is 14 amino acids. J lost 4 bases, V lost 3 bases, and 5 bases had no gene match. CDR3 loop: CASSPRAGGTEAFF. In DNA form, the CDR3 reads TGTGCCAGCTCACCCCGAGCAGGGGGCACTGAAGCTTTCTTT.

V is TRBV5-1 and J is TRBJ1-2, with D possibly TRBD1 on 6 matching bases. The ends were cut back, 1 base at V and 4 bases at J, with 11 bases in the middle. CDR1 is SGHRS, CDR2 YFSETQ, per germline. This CDR3 is 14 amino acids long. The CDR3 bases are TGCGCCAGCAGCTTGATGGGGGGGCCCTATGGCTACACCTTC. Translation: CASSLMGGPYGYTF. Based on the CDR3 plus reference TRBV5-1 and TRBJ1-2, the full variable domain is KAGVTQTPRYLIKTRGQQVTLSCSPISGHRSVSWYQQTPGQGLQFLFEYFSETQRNKGNFPGRFSGRQFSNSRSEMNVSTLELGDSALYLCASSLMGGPYGYTFGSGTRLTVV.

The genes are TRBV28 and TRBJ2-7, with 7 bases lining up with TRBD1. After removal of 3 bases from V and 1 base from J, the junction contained 6 bases not matched to a gene. CDR1 and CDR2 from the germline V gene are MDHEN and SYDVKM. This CDR3 spans 15 amino acids. The CDR3 here is CASSFPTGDSYEQYF. CDR3 DNA sequence: TGTGCCAGCAGTTTCCCCACAGGGGATTCCTACGAGCAGTACTTC. The variable domain in full, with the rest retrieved from reference TRBV28 and TRBJ2-7, is DVKVTQSSRYLVKRTGEKVFLECVQDMDHENMFWYRQDPGLGLRLIYFSYDVKMKEKGDIPEGYSVSREKKERFSLILESASTNQTSMYLCASSFPTGDSYEQYFGPGTRLTVT.

V usage is TRBV5-1 and J usage is TRBJ2-6; D is unresolved. Germline values: CDR1 SGHRS, CDR2 YFSETQ. Trimming cost V 2 bases and J 0 bases, with 9 bases left between them. This CDR3 is built from 16 residues. CDR3 nucleotide sequence: TGCGCCAGCAGCTTCGGCGATGTCTCTGGGGCCAACGTCCTGACTTTC. Protein sequence: CASSFGDVSGANVLTF.

This sequence joins TRBV10-2 and TRBJ2-2, with a weak D call TRBD1 (5 bases). The CDR3 spans 14 residues. V gave up 4 bases and J gave up 5 bases, with 11 bases separating them. The germline gives CDR1 WSHSY, CDR2 SAAADI. As DNA, the CDR3 is TGCGCCAGCAGTGTTCAGGGTTGGACCGGGGAGCTGTTTTTT. Its protein is CASSVQGWTGELFF.

V usage is TRBV5-1 and J usage is TRBJ2-7; 8 positions agree with TRBD2. Germline trimming cut 4 bases from V and 2 bases from J; bases unmatched to any gene: 8. This CDR3 has 15 amino acids. Germline V gives CDR1 SGHRS, CDR2 YFSETQ. The CDR3: CASSGTTSGPYEQYF. CDR3 DNA: TGCGCCAGCAGCGGGACTACTAGCGGCCCCTACGAGCAGTACTTC.

The rearrangement joins TRBV19 to TRBJ2-5; 7 bases match TRBD1. CDR1 is LNHDA and CDR2 is SQIVND in the germline V gene (reference sequence). The CDR3 consists of 16 residues. V shed 4 bases and J 4 bases; nucleotides not matched to a gene: 12. The CDR3 coding sequence is TGTGCCAGTAGTACCCCGACAGGGCGCCTCGGAGAGACCCAGTACTTC. This sequence encodes CASSTPTGRLGETQYF.

The rearrangement links TRBV5-1 to TRBJ2-1, with D perhaps matching TRBD2 (5 bases). From germline, CDR1 is SGHRS and CDR2 YFSETQ. This CDR3 spans 15 amino acids. Trimming removed 4 bases at V and 2 bases at J, with 13 bases between. The chain's CDR3 is CASSPADGAYNEQFF. CDR3 nucleotide sequence: TGCGCCAGCAGCCCCGCGGACGGGGCCTACAATGAGCAGTTCTTC. Filled out from reference TRBV5-1 and TRBJ2-1, the complete variable domain reads KAGVTQTPRYLIKTRGQQVTLSCSPISGHRSVSWYQQTPGQGLQFLFEYFSETQRNKGNFPGRFSGRQFSNSRSEMNVSTLELGDSALYLCASSPADGAYNEQFFGPGTRLTVL.

This sequence joins TRBV6-6 and TRBJ2-7, with 11 bases identical to TRBD1. V trimming: 6 bases; J trimming: 3 bases; junction bases outside the gene matches: 10. The CDR3 has 16 residues. Looked up from germline, CDR1 is MNHNY and CDR2 is SVGAGI (reference sequence). The CDR3 loop is CASSNVWDRGNYEQYF. The CDR3 nucleotides are TGTGCCAGCAGCAATGTCTGGGACAGGGGGAACTACGAGCAGTACTTC.

V gene TRBV5-4 combines with J gene TRBJ2-7; 8 nucleotides agree with TRBD1. This CDR3 is built from 16 residues. CDR1 is SGHNT, CDR2 YYREEE, per germline (reference sequence). J lost 0 bases, V lost 4 bases, and 9 bases had no gene match. The CDR3 DNA reads as TGTGCCAGCAGCGGAACCGGGACAGGAAGCTCCTACGAGCAGTACTTC. It translates to CASSGTGTGSSYEQYF. The full variable domain, with the rest looked up from reference TRBV5-4 and TRBJ2-7, is ETGVTQSPTHLIKTRGQQVTLRCSSQSGHNTVSWYQQALGQGPQFIFQYYREEENGRGNFPPRFSGLQFPNYSSELNVNALELDDSALYLCASSGTGTGSSYEQYFGPGTRLTVT.

The chain combines TRBV6-5 with TRBJ2-7, with D uncertain. The V and J ends lost 0 bases and 7 bases respectively, with 19 bases between them. Germline loops: CDR1 MNHEY, CDR2 SVGAGI. The CDR3 totals 16 residues. In DNA form, the CDR3 reads TGTGCCAGCAGTTACTCGGGTGTCAACGGGCCCGGGGAGCAGTACTTC. Its protein product is CASSYSGVNGPGEQYF.

The rearrangement links TRBV25-1 to TRBJ2-5; D unclear. Germline CDR1 is MGHDK and CDR2 is SYGVNS. The ends were cut back, 5 bases at V and 0 bases at J, with 4 bases in the middle. This CDR3 is 12 amino acids long. The CDR3 loop is CASSLYQETQYF. Here the CDR3 DNA reads TGTGCCAGCAGTCTGTACCAAGAGACCCAGTACTTC.

The rearrangement links TRBV6-1 to TRBJ1-2; D is unresolved. V gave up 2 bases and J gave up 7 bases, with 23 bases separating them. The V gene's germline CDR1 is MNHNS and CDR2 SASEGT. The CDR3 length is 17 residues. CDR3 sequence: CASSESLQSPRLSGYTF. CDR3 sequence (DNA): TGTGCCAGCAGTGAATCCCTACAGTCCCCAAGGCTGTCTGGCTACACCTTC.

The chain combines TRBV13 with TRBJ2-7; 10 bases match TRBD1. This CDR3 is 16 amino acids long. The germline gives CDR1 PRHDT, CDR2 FYEKMQ (reference sequence). With V trimmed by 0 bases and J by 3 bases, 5 bases remained unmatched. The CDR3 loop reads CASSLGLGTGDYEQYF. CDR3 DNA sequence: TGTGCCAGCAGCTTAGGCCTGGGGACAGGGGACTACGAGCAGTACTTC.